This passage covers 10 T cell receptor beta chains from one sample sequenced in a study of post-analysis software for immune sequencing data (dated by TCRdb to 2015 to 2017). No antigens are known for them. Libraries were prepared through PCR. Sequencing was carried out with an Illumina HiSeq 2500. To reduce PCR and sequencing biases, unique molecular identifiers were incorporated into the TCR beta cDNA libraries. TCRdb passed the public sequencing reads through fastp at Q25 and MiXCR, retaining productive beta sequences. Rows are unified per CDR3 protein, each entry keeping the most common DNA and genes. This sample holds roughly 650,000 distinct CDR3 sequences; around 64% were observed only once. In total, the top ten clones hold about 10% of the sample. Overall study outcomes, separate from this receptor: Patients showed significantly higher frequencies than controls for about five TRBV segments, among them TRBV5-6, TRBV5-1 and TRBV20-1.

Sequencing input: blood. The receptor set was obtained from a girl aged 2-10 years with multiple sclerosis.

The CDR3 protein is CASSRQGGKNIQYF. DNA for the CDR3: TGTGCCAGCAGCAGACAGGGGGGCAAAAACATTCAGTACTTC. V gene TRBV28 combines with J gene TRBJ2-4; 9 bases line up with TRBD1. CDR3 length: 14 residues. CDR1 and CDR2 (germline): MDHEN, SYDVKM. Unmatched junction bases numbered 3, after V lost 6 bases and J lost 3 bases.

This sequence joins TRBV18 and TRBJ2-1; D not certain. This CDR3 has 12 residues. The germline CDR1 and CDR2 sequences are KGHSH and LQKENI. Trimming removed 3 bases from V and 4 bases from J, with 4 bases in between. The CDR3 DNA follows: TGTGCCAGCTCACCTATTTACAATGAGCAGTTCTTC. This encodes CASSPIYNEQFF.

In its sample, this clonotype was seen a few times. V and J are TRBV20-1 and TRBJ2-1; 8 positions agree with TRBD2. The CDR3 contains 14 residues. Germline V gene lookup returns CDR1 DFQATT and CDR2 SNEGSKA (reference sequence). The V segment lost 1 base and the J segment 8 bases; nucleotides outside the gene matches: 7. The CDR3 DNA reads as TGCAGTGCTAGAGTTGCGGGAGGTTGGGATGAGCAGTTCTTC. Encoded protein: CSARVAGGWDEQFF.

A few counts support this clonotype. This chain joins TRBV28 and TRBJ1-1, with 7 bases identical to TRBD1. This CDR3 spans 13 amino acids. Germline assignment: CDR1 MDHEN and CDR2 SYDVKM. With V trimmed by 3 bases and J by 6 bases, 4 bases remained unmatched. CDR3 amino acids: CASSFQGGPEAFF. The CDR3 coding sequence is TGTGCCAGCAGTTTTCAGGGGGGTCCTGAAGCTTTCTTT.

This sequence joins TRBV3-1 and TRBJ1-1; 7 bases map to TRBD1. The CDR3 consists of 13 residues. V shed 4 bases, J shed 4 bases, and the junction held 3 bases outside the gene matches. Germline V gives CDR1 LGHDT, CDR2 YNNKEL (reference sequence). The CDR3 coding sequence is TGTGCCAGCAGCCCTGGGACAGCCACTGAAGCTTTCTTT. Its protein is CASSPGTATEAFF.

V is TRBV20-1 and J is TRBJ1-4; TRBD1 might be the D (5 bases). Germline V gene data show CDR1 as DFQATT and CDR2 as SNEGSKA (reference sequence). CDR3 size: 15 residues. Trimming took off 0 bases at V and 4 bases at J, with 12 bases between the two ends. The CDR3 spells CSARDTMGGNEKLFF. CDR3 DNA: TGCAGTGCTAGAGATACGATGGGGGGTAATGAAAAACTGTTTTTT.

The chain is built from TRBV7-9 and TRBJ2-3; D remains unclear. The CDR3 totals 13 residues. Germline CDR1 SEHNR, CDR2 FQNEAQ (reference sequence). Trimming removed 1 base from V and 5 bases from J, with 7 bases in between. The CDR3 loop is CASSLVIGDTQYF. CDR3 nucleotides: TGTGCCAGCAGCTTAGTCATAGGAGATACGCAGTATTTT.

CDR3 sequence: CASSLVREDQFF. CDR3 nucleotides: TGTGCCAGCAGCTTAGTCAGGGAGGACCAGTTCTTC. The rearrangement joins TRBV7-2 to TRBJ2-1; tentative D call: TRBD2 (6 bases). Germline CDR1 is SGHTA and CDR2 is FQGNSA. V lost 1 base and J lost 13, with 11 bases in between. The CDR3 is 12 amino acids.

The rearrangement uses TRBV29-1 and TRBJ2-3; perhaps TRBD1 as D (6 bases). The ends were cut back, 6 bases at V and 1 base at J, with 17 bases in the middle. The CDR3 loop spans 15 amino acids. Germline V lookup: CDR1 SQVTM, CDR2 ANQGSEA. CDR3: CSVGARVWGTDTQYF. CDR3 nucleotides: TGCAGCGTGGGGGCCCGGGTGTGGGGCACAGATACGCAGTATTTT.

The chain carries TRBV5-6 and TRBJ2-1; a possible D gene is TRBD2 (5 bases). Germline V gives CDR1 SGHDT, CDR2 YYEEEE. The CDR3 has 17 residues. With 0 bases removed from V and 3 bases from J, the gap between germline ends came to 16 bases. CDR3 coding DNA: TGTGCCAGCAGCTTGGGGTTCGGACGGAGGAGCTACAATGAGCAGTTCTTC. Amino acids: CASSLGFGRRSYNEQFF.